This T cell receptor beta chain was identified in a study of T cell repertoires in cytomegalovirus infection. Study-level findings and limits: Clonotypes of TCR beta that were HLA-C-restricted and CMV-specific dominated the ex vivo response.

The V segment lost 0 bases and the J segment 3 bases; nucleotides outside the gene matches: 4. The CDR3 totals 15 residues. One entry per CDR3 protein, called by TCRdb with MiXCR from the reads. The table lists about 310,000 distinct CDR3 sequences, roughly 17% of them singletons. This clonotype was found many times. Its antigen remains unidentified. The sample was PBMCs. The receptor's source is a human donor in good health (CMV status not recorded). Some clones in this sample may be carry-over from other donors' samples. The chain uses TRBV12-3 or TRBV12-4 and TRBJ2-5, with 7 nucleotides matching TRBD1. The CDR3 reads CASSLALQGEETQYF. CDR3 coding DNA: TGTGCCAGCAGTTTAGCGCTTCAGGGGGAAGAGACCCAGTACTTC.